These T cell receptor beta chains were read from a single sample in a study of blood T cell repertoires in COVID-19. This table comes from immunoSEQ multiplex PCR, and its TCRdb copy is limited to in-frame clones, with some not included. This repertoire shows more than 350,000 clones, roughly 89% found once; its top ten account for roughly 9.4%. Sequencing was performed on PBMCs or T cells enriched from blood (not recorded which). The receptors originated from a woman aged 50 to 60 who had recovered from COVID-19. Both conserved end residues are part of each CDR3. A D gene is named only where the DNA matches it firmly. Size tells how often a clone was seen (once, few, many) or the class of an expanded clone, and some rows leave it out.

CARSLIGQGGYEQYF	TGTGCCAGAAGCTTGATAGGGCAGGGAGGCTACGAGCAGTACTTC	few	TRBV5-3	NA	TRBJ2-7
CASSDQGWEQFF	TGTGCCAGCAGTGATCAGGGTTGGGAGCAGTTCTTC	NA	TRBV6-1	NA	TRBJ2-1
CASSHLRGTGGDTQYF	TGCGCCAGCAGCCACCTCCGAGGGACAGGAGGCGATACGCAGTATTTT	NA	TRBV4-1	TRBD1	TRBJ2-3
CASRGDRRGDTQYF	TGTGCCAGCAGGGGGGACAGGAGAGGGGATACGCAGTATTTT	NA	TRBV6-5	TRBD1	TRBJ2-3
CVSSFQDTQYF	TGTGTCAGCAGCTTCCAAGATACGCAGTATTTT	few	TRBV7-9	NA	TRBJ2-3
CASSQDKAGGPEPQYF	TGTGCCAGCAGCCAAGATAAGGCGGGGGGGCCTGAGCCGCAGTATTTT	NA	TRBV4-2	TRBD2	TRBJ2-3
CASSPPNEKLFF	TGTGCCAGCAGCCCTCCGAATGAAAAACTGTTTTTT	NA	TRBV7-9	NA	TRBJ1-4
CASSFIDEQFF	TGTGCCAGCAGTTTTATAGATGAGCAGTTCTTC	NA	TRBV12-3/TRBV12-4	NA	TRBJ2-1
CASSLSSGRAFYGYTF	TGTGCCAGCAGTCTGTCCTCGGGCAGGGCCTTCTATGGCTACACCTTC	few	TRBV7-2	NA	TRBJ1-2
CASRAASFRVGSPLHF	TGTGCCAGCAGGGCGGCCTCTTTCCGAGTGGGTTCACCCCTCCACTTT	NA	TRBV3-1/TRBV3-2	NA	TRBJ1-6
CASSPYGGDQPQHF	TGCGCCAGCAGCCCGTATGGAGGGGATCAGCCCCAGCATTTT	NA	TRBV4-1	NA	TRBJ1-5
CASSLGTGGFQPQHF	TGTGCCAGCAGCTTGGGAACAGGGGGCTTCCAGCCCCAGCATTTT	NA	TRBV5-8	TRBD1	TRBJ1-5
CASSPIPGQGSGANVLTF	TGTGCCAGCAGCCCTATACCGGGACAGGGATCTGGGGCCAACGTCCTGACTTTC	NA	TRBV5-6	TRBD1	TRBJ2-6
CATSSDRSSYEQYF	TGTGCCACCAGCAGCGATCGGTCCTCCTACGAGCAGTACTTC	NA	TRBV15	NA	TRBJ2-7
CASSSLGQIGYTF	TGTGCCAGCAGTTCCCTCGGACAGATAGGCTACACCTTC	NA	TRBV6-5	NA	TRBJ1-2
CATSGQGNSYEQYF	TGTGCCACCTCGGGACAGGGGAATTCCTACGAGCAGTACTTC	NA	TRBV19	TRBD1	TRBJ2-7
CASSLDGQANTEAFF	TGTGCCAGCAGCTTGGACGGACAGGCGAACACTGAAGCTTTCTTT	NA	TRBV11-3	TRBD1	TRBJ1-1
CASSLGGDEKLFF	TGTGCCAGCAGTTTGGGAGGGGATGAAAAACTGTTTTTT	NA	TRBV27	NA	TRBJ1-4
CASSQQWNTEAFF	TGTGCCAGCAGCCAACAGTGGAACACTGAAGCTTTCTTT	NA	TRBV13	NA	TRBJ1-1
CASSQGQGPTEAFF	TGTGCCAGCAGCCAAGGACAGGGTCCTACTGAAGCTTTCTTT	once	TRBV3-1/TRBV3-2	TRBD1	TRBJ1-1
CAWSTGGGLWEQFF	TGTGCCTGGAGTACCGGGGGGGGCCTTTGGGAGCAGTTCTTC	NA	TRBV30	TRBD2	TRBJ2-1
CASSPQGGEWNQPQHF	TGTGCCAGCTCCCCACAAGGGGGAGAGTGGAATCAGCCCCAGCATTTT	NA	TRBV18	NA	TRBJ1-5
CATSGGTSRNTQYF	TGTGCCACCAGCGGCGGGACTAGCAGGAATACGCAGTATTTT	NA	TRBV15	TRBD2	TRBJ2-3
CASSQERTGGLTGELFF	TGTGCCAGCAGCCAAGAGAGGACGGGGGGTCTTACCGGGGAGCTGTTTTTT	NA	TRBV3-1/TRBV3-2	TRBD2	TRBJ2-2
CASSLSSATRKQYF	TGTGCCAGCAGCTTATCTTCCGCGACTAGGAAGCAGTACTTC	NA	TRBV7-2	NA	TRBJ2-7
CASSIVGSTTYGYTF	TGTGCCAGTAGTATAGTCGGGTCCACGACGTATGGCTACACCTTC	NA	TRBV19	NA	TRBJ1-2
CASSYLNQPQHF	TGTGCCAGCAGCTATTTAAATCAGCCCCAGCATTTT	NA	TRBV12-3/TRBV12-4	NA	TRBJ1-5
CASSSGAGDGSPQHF	TGTGCCAGCAGTTCCGGAGCGGGGGACGGGAGTCCCCAGCATTTT	NA	TRBV28	NA	TRBJ1-5
CASSRTEYEQYF	TGTGCCAGCAGCCGAACAGAGTACGAGCAGTACTTC	NA	TRBV3-1/TRBV3-2	NA	TRBJ2-7
CASSQGQGANEKLFF	TGTGCCAGCAGCCAGGGGCAAGGGGCTAATGAAAAACTGTTTTTT	NA	TRBV3-1/TRBV3-2	NA	TRBJ1-4
CASRPRSGSEQYF	TGTGCCAGCAGACCTCGGTCCGGGAGCGAGCAGTACTTC	once	TRBV5-6	NA	TRBJ2-7
CAWSPRRGGFGNTIYF	TGTGCCTGGAGTCCTCGTCGGGGGGGGTTTGGAAACACCATATATTTT	NA	TRBV30	NA	TRBJ1-3
CASSLVQGALTEAFF	TGTGCCAGCAGCTTAGTTCAGGGGGCGCTTACTGAAGCTTTCTTT	NA	TRBV7-2	TRBD1	TRBJ1-1
CAWSVGRGHYGYTF	TGTGCCTGGAGTGTCGGCAGGGGCCACTATGGCTACACCTTC	NA	TRBV30	NA	TRBJ1-2
CASSFVQGLNQPQHF	TGTGCCAGCAGTTTTGTGCAGGGTCTAAATCAGCCCCAGCATTTT	few	TRBV28	NA	TRBJ1-5
CASSFDLSNQPQHF	TGTGCCAGCAGCTTTGACTTGAGCAATCAGCCCCAGCATTTT	NA	TRBV7-2	NA	TRBJ1-5
CASSYSILGGGYSYEQYF	TGTGCCAGCAGTTACTCGATTCTTGGCGGGGGTTACTCCTACGAGCAGTACTTC	NA	TRBV6-2/TRBV6-3	TRBD2	TRBJ2-7
CASSYRRENYSNQPQHF	TGTGCCAGCAGTTATAGGAGGGAGAACTATAGCAATCAGCCCCAGCATTTT	NA	TRBV6-2/TRBV6-3	NA	TRBJ1-5
CASSPRLYNEQFF	TGTGCCAGCAGTCCCAGGCTCTACAATGAGCAGTTCTTC	once	TRBV12-3/TRBV12-4	NA	TRBJ2-1
CASSYIAFTYEQYF	TGTGCCAGCAGTTATATCGCGTTCACCTACGAGCAGTACTTC	once	TRBV6-2/TRBV6-3	NA	TRBJ2-7
CASEQGAKTGELFF	TGTGCCAGCGAGCAGGGGGCAAAGACCGGGGAGCTGTTTTTT	NA	TRBV19	TRBD1	TRBJ2-2
CASSELRGTGELFF	TGTGCCAGCAGTGAATTGAGGGGGACCGGGGAGCTGTTTTTT	NA	TRBV2	NA	TRBJ2-2
CSARSDSEAFF	TGCAGTGCTAGATCAGACAGTGAAGCTTTCTTT	NA	TRBV20-1	NA	TRBJ1-1
CASSQGQEVDTEAFF	TGCGCCAGCAGCCAAGGACAGGAGGTTGACACTGAAGCTTTCTTT	NA	TRBV4-3	NA	TRBJ1-1
CASSFSTFGIGYTF	TGTGCCAGCAGCTTTAGTACTTTCGGGATTGGCTACACCTTC	NA	TRBV7-2	NA	TRBJ1-2
CASSFGTGGSRGNQPQHF	TGTGCCAGTAGTTTCGGGACAGGGGGCTCAAGGGGCAATCAGCCCCAGCATTTT	NA	TRBV19	TRBD1	TRBJ1-5
CASSRVSRNEQFF	TGTGCCAGCAGCCGAGTGAGTCGGAATGAGCAGTTCTTC	NA	TRBV9	NA	TRBJ2-1
CASSNRGGTYNEQFF	TGTGCCAGCAGCAACAGGGGTGGCACCTACAATGAGCAGTTCTTC	NA	TRBV6-5	TRBD1	TRBJ2-1
CASSQVQGAEYF	TGTGCCAGCAGCCAAGTACAGGGGGCGGAGTACTTC	NA	TRBV3-1/TRBV3-2	TRBD1	TRBJ2-7
CASSFRGGGPQHF	TGTGCCAGCAGTTTCAGGGGTGGGGGGCCCCAGCATTTT	NA	TRBV2	NA	TRBJ1-5